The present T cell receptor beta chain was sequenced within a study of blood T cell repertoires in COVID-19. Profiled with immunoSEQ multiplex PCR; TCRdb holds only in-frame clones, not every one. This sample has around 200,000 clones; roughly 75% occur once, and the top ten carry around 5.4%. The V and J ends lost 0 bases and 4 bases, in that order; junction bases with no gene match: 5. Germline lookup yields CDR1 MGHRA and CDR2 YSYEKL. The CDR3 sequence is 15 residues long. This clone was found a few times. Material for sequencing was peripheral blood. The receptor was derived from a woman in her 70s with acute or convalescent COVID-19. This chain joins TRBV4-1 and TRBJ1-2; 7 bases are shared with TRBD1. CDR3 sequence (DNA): TGCGCCAGCAGCCAAGAGGGCAGGGGGTCCTATGGCTACACCTTC. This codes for CASSQEGRGSYGYTF.